This T cell receptor (beta chain) is drawn from a study of preoperative IRX-2 immunotherapy in early breast cancer. The data were produced by immunoSEQ multiplex PCR, yet TCRdb's version contains in-frame clones alone and is incomplete. Among around 88,000 clones listed, 86% were seen once. Treatment of the sample: preoperative locoregional IRX-2 cytokine immunotherapy. Patients received preoperative, locoregional IRX-2 cytokine immunotherapy in a phase Ib study. The CDR3 is 16 amino acids. V was clipped by 4 bases and J by 2 bases, with 12 bases between them. Germline-derived CDR1 and CDR2 are LNHNV and YYDKDF (reference sequence).

The material sequenced was tumor tissue, taken after IRX-2 immunotherapy. The V and J genes are TRBV15 and TRBJ2-6, with D maybe TRBD1 (5 bases). This clonotype was obtained from a human donor with breast cancer. Written as DNA, the CDR3 is TGTGCCACCAGCATTGGTGGGGCTACTGGGGCCAACGTCCTGACTTTC. Its translation is CATSIGGATGANVLTF.